This entry describes one TCR beta chain. CDR1 is MNHEY and CDR2 is SVGEGT in the germline V gene. The CDR3 totals 13 residues. The V segment lost 6 bases and the J segment 2 bases; nucleotides outside the gene matches: 3. The data are from a study of T-cell memory formation after mild COVID-19. TCRdb reanalysed the 5' RACE reads using MiXCR and keeps one entry per CDR3 protein. The sample includes about 560,000 distinct CDR3 sequences, around 15% of them seen just once. The chain uses TRBV6-2 or TRBV6-3 and TRBJ2-7; TRBD2 aligns across 8 bases. Sequenced: PBMCs or a T cell subset sorted from them (not recorded which). The TCR comes from an adult woman who had mild COVID-19 (a few samples of this study predate the infection). Cell type and time point are not known. The CDR3 bases are TGTGCCAGCAGAGCGGGAGCAGCCTACGAGCAGTACTTC. Its protein is CASRAGAAYEQYF.